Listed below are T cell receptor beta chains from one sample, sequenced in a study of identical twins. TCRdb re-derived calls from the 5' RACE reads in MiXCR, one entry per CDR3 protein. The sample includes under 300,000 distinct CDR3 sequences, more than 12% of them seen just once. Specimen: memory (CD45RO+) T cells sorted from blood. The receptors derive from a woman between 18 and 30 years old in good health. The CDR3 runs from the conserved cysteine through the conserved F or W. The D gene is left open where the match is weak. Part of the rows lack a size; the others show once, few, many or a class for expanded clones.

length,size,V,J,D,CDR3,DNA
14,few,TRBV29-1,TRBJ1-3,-,CSVEDQGSKNTIYF,TGCAGCGTTGAAGATCAAGGGTCCAAGAACACCATATATTTT
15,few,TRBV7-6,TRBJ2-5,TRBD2,CASTHSGGGRETQYF,TGTGCCAGCACCCACAGCGGGGGGGGCCGCGAGACCCAGTACTTC
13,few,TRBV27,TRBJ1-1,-,CASSWGGGAEAFF,TGTGCCAGCAGTTGGGGAGGCGGGGCTGAAGCTTTCTTT
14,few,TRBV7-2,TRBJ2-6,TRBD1,CASKTGAGANVLTF,TGTGCCAGCAAGACAGGGGCTGGGGCCAACGTCCTGACTTTC
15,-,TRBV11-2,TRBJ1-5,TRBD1,CASSVAGTANQPQHF,TGTGCCAGCAGCGTAGCCGGGACAGCGAATCAGCCCCAGCATTTT
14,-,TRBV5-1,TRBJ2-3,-,CASRSLIFTDTQYF,TGCGCCAGCAGGTCTCTCATTTTCACAGATACGCAGTATTTT
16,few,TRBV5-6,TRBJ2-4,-,CASSLKTGQEGDIQYF,TGTGCCAGCAGCTTGAAGACGGGGCAAGAGGGGGACATTCAGTACTTC
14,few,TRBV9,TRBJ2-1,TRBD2,CASSGTSALDEQFF,TGTGCCAGCAGCGGGACTAGCGCGCTCGATGAGCAGTTCTTC
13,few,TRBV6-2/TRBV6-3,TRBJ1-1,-,CASSYKGNTEAFF,TGTGCCAGCAGTTACAAGGGGAACACTGAAGCTTTCTTT
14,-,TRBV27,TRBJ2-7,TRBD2,CASSLLAGYGEQYF,TGTGCCAGCAGTCTCCTAGCGGGTTATGGTGAGCAGTACTTC
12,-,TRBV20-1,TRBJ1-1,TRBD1,CSASTGDTEAFF,TGCAGTGCGTCGACAGGGGACACTGAAGCTTTCTTT
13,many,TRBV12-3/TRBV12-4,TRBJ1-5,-,CASSRQANQPQHF,TGTGCCAGCAGCCGGCAGGCCAATCAGCCCCAGCATTTT
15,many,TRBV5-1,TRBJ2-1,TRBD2,CASSRSSGGALEQFF,TGCGCCAGCAGCCGCTCTAGCGGGGGGGCTCTTGAGCAGTTCTTC
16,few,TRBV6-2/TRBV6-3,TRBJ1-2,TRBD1,CASSYTDRGRDYGYTF,TGTGCCAGCAGTTACACGGACAGGGGGCGCGACTATGGCTACACCTTC
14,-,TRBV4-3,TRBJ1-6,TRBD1,CASSKQGGNSPLHF,TGCGCCAGCAGCAAACAGGGGGGGAATTCACCCCTCCACTTT
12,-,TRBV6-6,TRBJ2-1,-,CASSYGDNEQFF,TGTGCCAGCAGTTACGGGGACAATGAGCAGTTCTTC
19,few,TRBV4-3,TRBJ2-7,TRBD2,CASSQEIVAGNGGTYEQYF,TGCGCCAGCAGCCAAGAAATTGTAGCGGGAAATGGGGGGACCTACGAGCAGTACTTC
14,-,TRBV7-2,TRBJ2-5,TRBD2,CASSQTGTRETQYF,TGTGCCAGCAGCCAGACCGGGACTAGAGAGACCCAGTACTTC
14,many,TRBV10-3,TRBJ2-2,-,CAISEGSNTGELFF,TGTGCCATCAGTGAGGGCTCCAACACCGGGGAGCTGTTTTTT
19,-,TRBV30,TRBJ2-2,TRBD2,CAWSFGGLAGPLNTGELFF,TGTGCCTGGAGTTTCGGGGGACTAGCGGGACCACTGAACACCGGGGAGCTGTTTTTT
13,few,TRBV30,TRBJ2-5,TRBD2,CAWSVQGGETQYF,TGTGCCTGGAGTGTCCAGGGAGGGGAGACCCAGTACTTC
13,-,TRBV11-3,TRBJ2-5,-,CASSLFATETQYF,TGTGCCAGCAGCCTCTTCGCGACGGAGACCCAGTACTTC
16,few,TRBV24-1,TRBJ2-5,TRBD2,CATSDASGGGGETQYF,TGTGCCACCAGTGATGCATCTGGGGGGGGAGGAGAGACCCAGTACTTC
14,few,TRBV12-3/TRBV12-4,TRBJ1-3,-,CASRPAASGNTIYF,TGTGCCAGCAGGCCCGCTGCTTCTGGAAACACCATATATTTT
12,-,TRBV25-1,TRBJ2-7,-,CASSEDPYEQYF,TGTGCCAGCAGTGAAGATCCCTACGAGCAGTACTTC
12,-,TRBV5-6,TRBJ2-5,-,CASSFIQETQYF,TGTGCCAGCAGTTTCATTCAAGAGACCCAGTACTTC
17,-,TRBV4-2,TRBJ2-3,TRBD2,CASSQESGGPETDTQYF,TGTGCCAGCAGCCAAGAGTCGGGGGGGCCGGAGACAGATACGCAGTATTTT
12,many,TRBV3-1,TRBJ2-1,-,CASSQSDNEQFF,TGTGCCAGCAGCCAGTCGGACAATGAGCAGTTCTTC
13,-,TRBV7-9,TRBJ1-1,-,CASLKQGHTEAFF,TGTGCCAGCCTCAAACAGGGACACACTGAAGCTTTCTTT
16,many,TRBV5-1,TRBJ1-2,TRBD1,CASSLEQGPRGYGYTF,TGCGCCAGCAGCTTGGAACAGGGGCCGAGGGGTTATGGCTACACCTTC
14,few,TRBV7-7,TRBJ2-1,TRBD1,CASSLYQGANEQFF,TGTGCCAGCAGCTTATATCAGGGGGCCAATGAGCAGTTCTTC
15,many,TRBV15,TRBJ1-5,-,CATSRDTQKNQPQHF,TGTGCCACCAGCAGAGATACGCAGAAAAATCAGCCCCAGCATTTT
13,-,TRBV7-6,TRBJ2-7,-,CASSLASGREQYF,TGTGCCAGCAGCTTAGCGTCCGGACGCGAGCAGTACTTC
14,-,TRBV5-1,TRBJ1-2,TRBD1,CASSLAGQGDSYTF,TGCGCCAGCAGCTTGGCCGGACAGGGAGACAGCTACACCTTC
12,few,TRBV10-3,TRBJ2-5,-,CAISEPEKTQYF,TGTGCCATCAGTGAACCGGAAAAGACCCAGTACTTC
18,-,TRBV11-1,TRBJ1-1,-,CASSSTGTTYWVNTEAFF,TGTGCCAGCAGCTCAACCGGGACAACTTATTGGGTGAACACTGAAGCTTTCTTT
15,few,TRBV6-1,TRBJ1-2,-,CASSPGTKGGYGYTF,TGTGCCAGCAGCCCTGGGACAAAGGGTGGCTATGGCTACACCTTC
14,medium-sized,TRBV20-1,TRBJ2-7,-,CSAKTDKSSYEQYF,TGCAGTGCTAAGACTGACAAGAGCTCCTACGAGCAGTACTTC
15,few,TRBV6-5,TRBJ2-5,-,CASSYFGGRQETQYF,TGTGCCAGCAGTTACTTCGGGGGGCGACAAGAGACCCAGTACTTC
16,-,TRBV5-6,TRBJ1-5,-,CASSWGGGMNNQPQHF,TGTGCCAGCAGCTGGGGGGGAGGGATGAACAATCAGCCCCAGCATTTT